The source of this TCR beta chain is a study of blood T cell repertoires in COVID-19. Per the study methods: The authors estimated nucleated cell counts from reference gene primer amplification. Only in-frame clones appear in the TCRdb table, and some are missing; sequencing was by immunoSEQ multiplex PCR. From that table come the V and J calls and clone size; the DNA was used to work out D and trimming. The sample records some 80,000 clones, approximately 86% being singletons. The CDR3 extends over 16 amino acids. Per germline, CDR1 SGHTA and CDR2 FQGTGA. V dropped 5 bases and J dropped 9; count of bases not matched to a gene: 8.

What was sequenced was peripheral blood. This receptor was taken from a human donor in a cohort sampled during active COVID-19. The V gene is TRBV7-3, the J gene TRBJ2-1; 15 bases match TRBD2. CDR3: CASSARTSGRGGEQFF. DNA for the CDR3: TGTGCCAGCAGCGCCAGGACTAGCGGGAGGGGTGGTGAGCAGTTCTTC.